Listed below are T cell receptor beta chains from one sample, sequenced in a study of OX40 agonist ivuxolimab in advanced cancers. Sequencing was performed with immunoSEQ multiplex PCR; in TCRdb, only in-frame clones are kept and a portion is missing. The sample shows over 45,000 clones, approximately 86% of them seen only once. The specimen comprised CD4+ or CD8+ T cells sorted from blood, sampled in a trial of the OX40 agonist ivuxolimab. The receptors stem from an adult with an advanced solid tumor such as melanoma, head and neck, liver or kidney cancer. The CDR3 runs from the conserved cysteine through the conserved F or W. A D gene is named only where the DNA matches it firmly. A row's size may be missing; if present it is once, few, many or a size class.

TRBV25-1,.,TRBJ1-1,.,CASTQGTFMGTEAFF,TGTGCCAGCACCCAGGGGACCTTCATGGGCACTGAAGCTTTCTTT
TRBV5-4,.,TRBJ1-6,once,CASSLGGSSYNSPLHF,TGTGCCAGCAGCTTGGGAGGGAGCTCCTATAATTCACCCCTCCACTTT
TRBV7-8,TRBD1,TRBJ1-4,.,CATHRTGTSSTNEKLFF,TGTGCCACCCACCGGACAGGGACTTCTTCAACTAATGAAAAACTGTTTTTT
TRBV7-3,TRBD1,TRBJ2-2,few,CASSPIGTGVPGELFF,TGTGCCAGCAGTCCAATAGGAACAGGGGTCCCCGGGGAGCTGTTTTTT
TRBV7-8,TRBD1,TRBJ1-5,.,CASSLQGAYSNQPQHF,TGTGCCAGCAGCTTACAGGGGGCGTATAGCAATCAGCCCCAGCATTTT
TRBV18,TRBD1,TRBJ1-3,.,CASSPLDRASGNTIYF,TGTGCCAGCTCACCCTTGGACAGGGCCTCTGGAAACACCATATATTTT
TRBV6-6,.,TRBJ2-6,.,CASGRGNGANVLTF,TGTGCCAGCGGCAGGGGCAACGGGGCCAACGTCCTGACTTTC
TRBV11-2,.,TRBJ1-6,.,CASRPGISTASSPLHF,TGTGCCAGCAGACCTGGGATCAGTACAGCGAGTTCACCCCTCCACTTT
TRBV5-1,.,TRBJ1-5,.,CASSLGGGGDNQPQHF,TGCGCCAGCAGCCTGGGGGGCGGGGGAGACAATCAGCCCCAGCATTTT
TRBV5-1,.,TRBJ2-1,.,CASSLDPRLRTYNEQFF,TGCGCCAGCAGCTTGGACCCCCGCCTACGGACCTACAATGAGCAGTTCTTC
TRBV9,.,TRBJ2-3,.,CASSVGEGTQYF,TGTGCCAGCAGCGTAGGTGAGGGGACGCAGTATTTT
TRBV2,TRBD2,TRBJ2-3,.,CASGRRGATDTQYF,TGTGCCAGCGGCCGGCGGGGGGCCACAGATACGCAGTATTTT
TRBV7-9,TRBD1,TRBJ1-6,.,CASSRDRDNSPLHF,TGTGCCAGCAGCAGGGACAGGGACAATTCACCCCTCCACTTT
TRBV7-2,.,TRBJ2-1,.,CASSLWGNEQFF,TGTGCCAGCAGCCTCTGGGGGAATGAGCAGTTCTTC
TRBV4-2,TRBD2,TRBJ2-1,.,CASSPTSGGTPYNEQFF,TGTGCCAGCAGCCCGACTAGCGGGGGAACACCCTACAATGAGCAGTTCTTC
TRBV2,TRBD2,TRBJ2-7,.,CASKVRGAGGSRGEQYF,TGTGCCAGCAAGGTCCGCGGAGCGGGGGGTAGTCGTGGGGAGCAGTACTTC
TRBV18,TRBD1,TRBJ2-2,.,CASSGTGGTGELFF,TGTGCCAGCTCCGGGACAGGGGGCACCGGGGAGCTGTTTTTT
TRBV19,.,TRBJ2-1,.,CATRIQVGSYNEQFF,TGTGCCACCAGAATACAGGTGGGGTCCTACAATGAGCAGTTCTTC
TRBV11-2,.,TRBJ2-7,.,CASSPIQGNSYEQYF,TGTGCCAGCAGCCCTATCCAGGGTAACTCCTACGAGCAGTACTTC
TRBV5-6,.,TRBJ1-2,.,CASSRPGVGGYTF,TGTGCCAGCAGCCGGCCGGGGGTCGGTGGCTACACCTTC
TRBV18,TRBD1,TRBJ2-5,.,CASDEDRGHETQYF,TGTGCCAGCGACGAAGACAGGGGGCATGAGACCCAGTACTTC
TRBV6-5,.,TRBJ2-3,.,CASSSTGGTDTQYF,TGTGCCAGCAGTTCGACAGGAGGCACAGATACGCAGTATTTT
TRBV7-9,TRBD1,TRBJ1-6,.,CASSLVGGDRQPLHF,TGTGCCAGCAGCTTAGTGGGTGGGGACAGGCAACCCCTCCACTTT
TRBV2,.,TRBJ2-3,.,CASTNRALQRLYTDTQYF,TGTGCCAGCACCAATAGGGCCCTCCAGCGGCTCTACACAGATACGCAGTATTTT
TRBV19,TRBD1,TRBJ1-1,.,CASSLTGRTEAFF,TGTGCCAGTAGCCTGACAGGGAGAACTGAAGCTTTCTTT
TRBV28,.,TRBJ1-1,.,CASRGGQRAFF,TGTGCCAGCAGGGGCGGTCAGCGAGCTTTCTTT
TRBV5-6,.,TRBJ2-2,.,CASSLGNRDTGELFF,TGTGCCAGCAGCTTGGGGAACAGAGACACCGGGGAGCTGTTTTTT
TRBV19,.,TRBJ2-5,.,CATPRRGSQETQYF,TGTGCCACTCCCCGACGAGGGAGCCAAGAGACCCAGTACTTC
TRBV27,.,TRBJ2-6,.,CASSPNLRRDSGANVLTF,TGTGCCAGCAGTCCCAACCTTCGACGGGACTCTGGGGCCAACGTCCTGACTTTC
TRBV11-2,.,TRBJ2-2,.,CASTQDALGGGELFF,TGTGCCAGCACCCAGGACGCTTTAGGTGGCGGGGAGCTGTTTTTT
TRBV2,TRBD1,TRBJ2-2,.,CASSDGQGFTGELFF,TGTGCCAGCAGTGACGGACAGGGGTTTACCGGGGAGCTGTTTTTT
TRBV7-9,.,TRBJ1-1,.,CASREGNTEAFF,TGTGCCAGTAGGGAGGGGAACACTGAAGCTTTCTTT
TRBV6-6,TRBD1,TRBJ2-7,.,CASSYRDRAYEQYF,TGTGCCAGCAGTTACAGGGACAGAGCCTACGAGCAGTACTTC
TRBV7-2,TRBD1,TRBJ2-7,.,CASSFTGDEQYF,TGTGCCAGCAGCTTTACAGGGGACGAGCAGTACTTC
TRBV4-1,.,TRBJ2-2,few,CASSQESGPRNTGELFF,TGCGCCAGCAGCCAAGAGTCCGGTCCCCGAAACACCGGGGAGCTGTTTTTT
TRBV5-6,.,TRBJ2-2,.,CASRLWGSGELFF,TGTGCCAGCAGACTTTGGGGGAGCGGGGAGCTGTTTTTT
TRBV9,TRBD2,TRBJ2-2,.,CASSAGLAGPTGELFF,TGTGCCAGCAGCGCGGGACTAGCGGGGCCCACCGGGGAGCTGTTTTTT
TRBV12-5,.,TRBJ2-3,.,CASGPRGSSTDTQYF,TGTGCTAGTGGTCCTCGGGGATCTAGCACAGATACGCAGTATTTT
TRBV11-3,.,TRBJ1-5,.,CASSLGGTNSNQPQHF,TGTGCCAGCAGCTTAGGTGGGACGAATAGCAATCAGCCCCAGCATTTT
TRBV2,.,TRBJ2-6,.,CASSGLGGAGANVLTF,TGTGCCAGCAGTGGATTAGGGGGGGCTGGGGCCAACGTCCTGACTTTC
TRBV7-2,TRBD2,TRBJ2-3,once,CASSSTSGADTQYF,TGTGCCAGCAGCTCCACTAGCGGGGCAGATACGCAGTATTTT
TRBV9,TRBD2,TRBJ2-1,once,CASSVGTSGISSYNEQFF,TGTGCCAGCAGCGTAGGGACTAGCGGGATAAGCTCCTACAATGAGCAGTTCTTC
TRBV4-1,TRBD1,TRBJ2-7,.,CASSQFRQGTEQYF,TGCGCCAGCAGCCAATTCCGACAGGGGACCGAGCAGTACTTC
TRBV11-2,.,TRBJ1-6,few,CASSLGYSPLHF,TGTGCCAGCAGCTTAGGATATTCACCCCTCCACTTT
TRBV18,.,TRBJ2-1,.,CASSLRPPGDNEQFF,TGTGCCAGCTCACTCCGACCTCCTGGGGACAATGAGCAGTTCTTC
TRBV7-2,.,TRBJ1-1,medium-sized,CASSSRDGGNTEAFF,TGTGCCAGCAGCTCGAGGGACGGTGGGAACACTGAAGCTTTCTTT
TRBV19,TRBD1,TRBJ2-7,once,CASMRSGQGIYEQYF,TGTGCCAGTATGCGGTCGGGACAGGGGATATACGAGCAGTACTTC
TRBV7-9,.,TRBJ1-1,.,CASRSVPGNTEAFF,TGTGCCAGCAGATCCGTTCCCGGGAACACTGAAGCTTTCTTT
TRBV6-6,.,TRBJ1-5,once,CASSEGNQPQHF,TGTGCCAGTAGTGAGGGGAATCAGCCCCAGCATTTT
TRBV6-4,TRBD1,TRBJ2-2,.,CASSIGQGALTGELFF,TGTGCCAGCAGTATTGGACAGGGGGCCCTGACCGGGGAGCTGTTTTTT
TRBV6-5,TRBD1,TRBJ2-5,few,CASSYSTGQGQETQYF,TGTGCCAGCAGTTACTCGACCGGACAGGGACAAGAGACCCAGTACTTC